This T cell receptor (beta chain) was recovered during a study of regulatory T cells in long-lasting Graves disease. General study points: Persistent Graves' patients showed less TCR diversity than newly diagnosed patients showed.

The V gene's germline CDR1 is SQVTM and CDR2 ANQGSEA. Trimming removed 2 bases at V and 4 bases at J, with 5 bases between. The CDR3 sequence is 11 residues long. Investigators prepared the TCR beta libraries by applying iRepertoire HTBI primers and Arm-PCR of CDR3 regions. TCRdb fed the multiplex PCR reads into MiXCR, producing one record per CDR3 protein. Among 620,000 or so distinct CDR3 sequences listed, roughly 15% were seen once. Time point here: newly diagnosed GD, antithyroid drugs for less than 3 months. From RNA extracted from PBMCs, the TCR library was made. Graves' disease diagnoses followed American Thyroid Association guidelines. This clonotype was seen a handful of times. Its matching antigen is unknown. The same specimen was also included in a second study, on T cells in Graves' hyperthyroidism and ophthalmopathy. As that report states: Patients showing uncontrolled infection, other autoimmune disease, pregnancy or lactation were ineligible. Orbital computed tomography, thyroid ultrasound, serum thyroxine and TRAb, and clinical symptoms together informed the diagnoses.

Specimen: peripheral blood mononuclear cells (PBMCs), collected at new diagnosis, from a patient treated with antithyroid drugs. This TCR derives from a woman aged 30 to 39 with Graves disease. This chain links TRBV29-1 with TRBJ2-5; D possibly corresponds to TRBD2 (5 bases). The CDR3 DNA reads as TGCAGCGTTGAACGGGGAGAGACCCAGTACTTC. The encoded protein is CSVERGETQYF.